This T cell receptor beta chain was observed in a study of Graves' ophthalmopathy and Graves' hyperthyroidism (dated 2018 in TCRdb). Some background on the complete study: Peripheral blood was collected at initial diagnosis, before any treatment. The roughly 99 discovery patients were divided at random into training and test sets in a 7:3 ratio. T-cell repertoires of thyroid tissue and blood were compared in several hyperthyroidism patients. To tell Graves' ophthalmopathy apart from Graves' hyperthyroidism, and to predict which patients would progress to ophthalmopathy, the study relied on TCR beta repertoire signatures. Once sampling was done, hyperthyroidism patients were given methimazole at a starting dose of 30 mg daily, while ophthalmopathy patients were given high-dose intravenous methylprednisolone. An independent validation cohort comprised roughly 20 hyperthyroidism patients and roughly 15 patients who later progressed from hyperthyroidism to ophthalmopathy. To explore V-J signatures that distinguish ophthalmopathy from hyperthyroidism, a discovery set of 95 to 100 patients was enrolled, made up of around 40 with ophthalmopathy and 55 to 65 with stable hyperthyroidism. In total, 135 blood samples were TCR-sequenced: fewer than 50 ophthalmopathy, 80 or so hyperthyroidism and some 17 hyperthyroidism-to-ophthalmopathy patients.

For repertoire sequencing, the TCR beta CDR3 regions were amplified from RNA transcripts. HTBI primers and the Qiagen OneStep RT-PCR kit were used in a first-round RT-PCR, which was followed by a second-round multiplex PCR, size selection and purification. Sequencing of the libraries was carried out on an Illumina HiSeq2000 in paired-end mode with 100 bp reads. The original pipeline was this. SOAPnuke was used to process the reads, throwing out any read that had adapters, had uncalled bases, had a mean Phred below 15, or lacked an exact constant-primer or identifier match. High-quality paired reads were merged with COPE v1.2.5. Each unique nucleotide sequence was defined as a clonotype, and clonotypes were aligned to IMGT TRB V, D and J references with MiTCR v1.1. The analysis was limited to V-J combinations with a frequency above 0.0001, which together covered about 99% of the repertoires. For each V-J combination, a TCR clonal expansion and chaos score was defined as the ratio of F50 clonal expansion to chaos observed in the TCRdist matrix. Welch's t-statistics and random forest were used to reduce features to approximately 13 V-J combinations, which were fed into a naive Bayes classifier. The similarity between thyroid and blood repertoires was quantified using the Morisita-Horn index. TCRdb trimmed the raw reads at Q25, called clones with MiXCR and kept productive beta chains. Identical CDR3 proteins give one entry, which carries the most common genes and DNA. TCRdb's processing, not the study's, gives the V and J calls here. This sample comprises a few hundred thousand distinct CDR3 sequences, 15% to 19% of them detected only once. The ten largest account for 5.5% to 7% of the sample.

In its sample, this clonotype was seen many times. The antigen this receptor binds is unknown. No base quality values were provided; no much bigger clone lies one nucleotide off. Stable hyperthyroidism was defined as no progression to ophthalmopathy within 18 months of follow-up. Hyperthyroidism patients were newly diagnosed, with disease duration under 2 months, and aged 18 to 65 years. Patients with other autoimmune diseases, uncontrolled infections, pregnancy or lactation were excluded. Diagnosis relied on clinical symptoms, serum thyroxine, TRAb, thyroid ultrasound and orbital computed tomography. PBMCs were isolated from 10 ml of fresh peripheral blood by Ficoll-Paque density gradient centrifugation. Total RNA was extracted with Trizol reagent and quality-checked on an Agilent 2100 Bioanalyzer. CDR3 length: 14 amino acids, cysteine to phenylalanine. The DNA shown is the 42-base CDR3, in frame from base 1. Reading the germline V gene gives CDR1 SGHNT and CDR2 YENEEA. Trimming removed 5 bases from V and 11 bases from J; the gene matches leave 10 bases unexplained.

The study at large found these results: In validation, the model predicted ophthalmopathy progression with about 64% sensitivity and approximately 75% specificity; eleven to twelve predicted patients were CT-confirmed with GO in a median of around 6.5 months. Sample size was not statistically predetermined, and group allocation was not concealed from the investigators. In cross-validation, the 13-signature model distinguished ophthalmopathy from stable hyperthyroidism with just over 85% sensitivity and roughly 81% specificity, and in the test set the corresponding values were roughly 78% and 74%. Most expanded thyroid clonotypes with a frequency above 0.001 also appeared in blood, which suggests that blood repertoires may reflect the immune response in the thyroid.

In this chain, TRBV11-3 is recombined with TRBJ1-1, with 11 bases matching TRBD1. Source material: peripheral blood. The sequence derives from a woman younger than 30 with stable Graves' hyperthyroidism. Donor details come from another sample of the same person, matched by shared clones. DNA sequence: TGTGCCAGCAGCCACCAGGACAGGGGGCTTGGGGCTTTCTTT. Translated, this is CASSHQDRGLGAFF.